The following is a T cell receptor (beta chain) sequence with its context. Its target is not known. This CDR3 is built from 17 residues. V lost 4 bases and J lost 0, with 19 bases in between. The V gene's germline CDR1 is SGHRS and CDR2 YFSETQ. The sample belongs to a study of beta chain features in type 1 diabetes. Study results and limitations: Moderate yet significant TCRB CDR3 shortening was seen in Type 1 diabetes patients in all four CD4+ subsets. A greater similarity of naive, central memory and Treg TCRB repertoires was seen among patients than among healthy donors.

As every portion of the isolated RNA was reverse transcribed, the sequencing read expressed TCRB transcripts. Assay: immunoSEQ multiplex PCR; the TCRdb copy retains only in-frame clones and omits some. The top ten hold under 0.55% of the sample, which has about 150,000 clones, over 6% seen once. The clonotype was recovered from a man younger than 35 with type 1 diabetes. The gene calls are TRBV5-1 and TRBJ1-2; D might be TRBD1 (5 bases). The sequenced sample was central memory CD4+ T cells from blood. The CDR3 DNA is TGCGCCAGCAGCCTGACGGGGGGGACGGCATCTAACTATGGCTACACCTTC. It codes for CASSLTGGTASNYGYTF. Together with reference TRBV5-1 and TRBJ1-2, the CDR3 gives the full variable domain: KAGVTQTPRYLIKTRGQQVTLSCSPISGHRSVSWYQQTPGQGLQFLFEYFSETQRNKGNFPGRFSGRQFSNSRSEMNVSTLELGDSALYLCASSLTGGTASNYGYTFGSGTRLTVV.